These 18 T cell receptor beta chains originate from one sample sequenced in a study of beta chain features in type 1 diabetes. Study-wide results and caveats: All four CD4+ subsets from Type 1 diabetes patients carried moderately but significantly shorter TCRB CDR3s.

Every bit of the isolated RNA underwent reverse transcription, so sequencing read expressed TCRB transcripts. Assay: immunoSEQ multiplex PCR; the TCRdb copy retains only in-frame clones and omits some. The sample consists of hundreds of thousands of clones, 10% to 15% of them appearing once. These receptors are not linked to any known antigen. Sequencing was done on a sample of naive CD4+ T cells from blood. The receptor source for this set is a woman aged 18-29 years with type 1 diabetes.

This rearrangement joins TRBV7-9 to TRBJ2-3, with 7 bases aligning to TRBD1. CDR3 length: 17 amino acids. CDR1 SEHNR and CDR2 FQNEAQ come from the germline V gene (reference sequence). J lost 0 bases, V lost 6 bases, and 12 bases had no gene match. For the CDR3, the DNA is TGTGCCAGCAGGGGACAGCGATTTGCCTACAGCACAGATACGCAGTATTTT. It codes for CASRGQRFAYSTDTQYF.

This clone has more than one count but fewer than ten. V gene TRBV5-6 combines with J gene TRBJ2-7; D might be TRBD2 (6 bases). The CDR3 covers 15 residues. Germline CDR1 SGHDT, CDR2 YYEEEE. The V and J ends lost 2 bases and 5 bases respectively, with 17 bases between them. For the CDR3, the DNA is TGTGCCAGCAGCTTTAGTCTGGCGGGGTACCACGAGCAGTACTTC. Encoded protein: CASSFSLAGYHEQYF.

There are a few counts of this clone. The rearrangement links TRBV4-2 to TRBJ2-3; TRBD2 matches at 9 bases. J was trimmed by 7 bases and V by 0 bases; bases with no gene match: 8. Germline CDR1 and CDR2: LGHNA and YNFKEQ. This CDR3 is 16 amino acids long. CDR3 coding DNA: TGTGCCAGCAGCCAAGATCAGCGGGGGGACGCTAATACGCAGTATTTT. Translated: CASSQDQRGDANTQYF.

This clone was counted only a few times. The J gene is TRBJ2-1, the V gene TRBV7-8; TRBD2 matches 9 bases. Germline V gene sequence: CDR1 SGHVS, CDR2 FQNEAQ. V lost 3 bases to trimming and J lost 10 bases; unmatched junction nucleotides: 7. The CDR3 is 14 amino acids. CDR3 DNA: TGTGCCAGCAGCTTTTCCTGGACTAGCGACGAGCAGTTCTTC. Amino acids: CASSFSWTSDEQFF.

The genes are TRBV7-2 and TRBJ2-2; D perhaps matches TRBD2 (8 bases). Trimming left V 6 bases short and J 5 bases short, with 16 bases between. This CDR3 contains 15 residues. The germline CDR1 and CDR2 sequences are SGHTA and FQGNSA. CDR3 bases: TGTGCCAGCAGGGGACTAGACAGGGTTACCGGGGAGCTGTTTTTT. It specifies CASRGLDRVTGELFF. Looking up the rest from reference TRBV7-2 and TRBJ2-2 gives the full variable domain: GAGVSQSPSNKVTEKGKDVELRCDPISGHTALYWYRQSLGQGLEFLIYFQGNSAPDKSGLPSDRFSAERTGGSVSTLTIQRTQQEDSAVYLCASRGLDRVTGELFFGEGSRLTVL.

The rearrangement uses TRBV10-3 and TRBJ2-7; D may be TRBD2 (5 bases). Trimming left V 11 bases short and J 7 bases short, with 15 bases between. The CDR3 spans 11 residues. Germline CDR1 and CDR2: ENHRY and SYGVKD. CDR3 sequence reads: CAAGQLLEQYF. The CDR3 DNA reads TGTGCCGCGGGCCAGTTGCTGGAGCAGTACTTC.

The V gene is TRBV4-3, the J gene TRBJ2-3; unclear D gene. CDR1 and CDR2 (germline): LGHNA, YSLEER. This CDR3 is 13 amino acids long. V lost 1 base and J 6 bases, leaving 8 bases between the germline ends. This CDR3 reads CASSQGMRDTQYF. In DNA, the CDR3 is TGCGCCAGCAGCCAAGGGATGAGGGATACGCAGTATTTT.

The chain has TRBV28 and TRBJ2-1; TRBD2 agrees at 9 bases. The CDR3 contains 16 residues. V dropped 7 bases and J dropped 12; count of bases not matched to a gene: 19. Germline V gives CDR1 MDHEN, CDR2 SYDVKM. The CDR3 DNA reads TGTGCCAGCATCCCATGGAGGGTAGCGGGAGCTAGTGGGCAGTTCTTC. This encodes CASIPWRVAGASGQFF.

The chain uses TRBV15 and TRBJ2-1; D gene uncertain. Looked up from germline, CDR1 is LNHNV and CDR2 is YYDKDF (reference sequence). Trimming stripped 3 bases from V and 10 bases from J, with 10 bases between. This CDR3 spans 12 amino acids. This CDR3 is CATSRVAQEQFF. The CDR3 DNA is TGTGCCACCAGCAGGGTAGCCCAAGAGCAGTTCTTC.

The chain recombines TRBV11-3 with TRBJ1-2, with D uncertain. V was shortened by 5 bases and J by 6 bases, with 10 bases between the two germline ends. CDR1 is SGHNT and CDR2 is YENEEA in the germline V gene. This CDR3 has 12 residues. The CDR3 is CASSLSRDGYTF. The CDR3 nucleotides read TGTGCCAGCAGCCTCTCGAGGGATGGCTACACCTTC.

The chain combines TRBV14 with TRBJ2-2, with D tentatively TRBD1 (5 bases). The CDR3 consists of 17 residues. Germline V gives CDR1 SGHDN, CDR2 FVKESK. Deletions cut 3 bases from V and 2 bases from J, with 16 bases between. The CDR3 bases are TGTGCCAGCAGCCACGCCTTTTGGGGCAGAAACACCGGGGAGCTGTTTTTT. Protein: CASSHAFWGRNTGELFF.

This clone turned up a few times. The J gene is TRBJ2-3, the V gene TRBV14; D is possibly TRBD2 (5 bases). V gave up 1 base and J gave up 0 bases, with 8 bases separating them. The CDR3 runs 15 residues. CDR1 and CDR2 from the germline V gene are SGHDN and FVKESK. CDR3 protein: CASSQVPGSTDTQYF. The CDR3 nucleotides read TGTGCCAGCAGCCAAGTCCCGGGGAGCACAGATACGCAGTATTTT.

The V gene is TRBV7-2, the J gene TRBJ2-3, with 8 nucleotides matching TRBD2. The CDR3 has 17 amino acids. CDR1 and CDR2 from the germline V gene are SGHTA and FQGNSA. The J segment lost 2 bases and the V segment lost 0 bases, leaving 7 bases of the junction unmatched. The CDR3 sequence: CASSLAVRGASTDTQYF. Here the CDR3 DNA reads TGTGCCAGCAGCTTAGCGGTGCGGGGGGCCTCCACAGATACGCAGTATTTT. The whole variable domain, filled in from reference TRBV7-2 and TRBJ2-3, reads GAGVSQSPSNKVTEKGKDVELRCDPISGHTALYWYRQSLGQGLEFLIYFQGNSAPDKSGLPSDRFSAERTGGSVSTLTIQRTQQEDSAVYLCASSLAVRGASTDTQYFGPGTRLTVL.

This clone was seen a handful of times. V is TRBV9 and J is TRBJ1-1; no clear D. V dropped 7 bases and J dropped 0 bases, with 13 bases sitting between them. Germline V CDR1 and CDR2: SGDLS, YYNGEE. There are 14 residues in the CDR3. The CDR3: CASGRVALNTEAFF. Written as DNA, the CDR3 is TGTGCCAGCGGCCGGGTGGCCCTGAACACTGAAGCTTTCTTT.

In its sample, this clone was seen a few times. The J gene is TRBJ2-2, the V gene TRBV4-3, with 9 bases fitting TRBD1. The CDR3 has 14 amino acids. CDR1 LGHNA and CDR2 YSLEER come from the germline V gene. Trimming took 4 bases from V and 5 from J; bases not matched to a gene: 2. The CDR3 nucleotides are TGCGCCAGCAGCCGGGACAGGGCGACCGGGGAGCTGTTTTTT. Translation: CASSRDRATGELFF.

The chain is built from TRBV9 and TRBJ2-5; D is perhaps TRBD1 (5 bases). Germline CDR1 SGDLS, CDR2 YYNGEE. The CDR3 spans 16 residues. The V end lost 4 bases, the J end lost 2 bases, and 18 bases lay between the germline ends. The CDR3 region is CASSLGGSGPQETQYF. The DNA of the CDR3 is TGTGCCAGCAGCCTTGGTGGTTCAGGGCCTCAAGAGACCCAGTACTTC.

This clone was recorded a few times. CDR3 residues: CASSRFLEVRETQYF. DNA of the CDR3: TGTGCCAGCAGCCGCTTTTTAGAGGTTCGGGAGACCCAGTACTTC. The rearrangement uses TRBV5-4 and TRBJ2-5; D unresolved. This CDR3 comprises 15 residues. Trimming stripped 4 bases from V and 5 bases from J, with 18 bases between. Per germline, CDR1 SGHNT and CDR2 YYREEE (reference sequence).

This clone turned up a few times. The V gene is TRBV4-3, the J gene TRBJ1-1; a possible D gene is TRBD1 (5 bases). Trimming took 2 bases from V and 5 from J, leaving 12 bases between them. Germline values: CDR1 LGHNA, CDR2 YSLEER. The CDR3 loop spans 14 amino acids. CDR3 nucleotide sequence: TGCGCCAGCAGCCAAAGGGGCGGGAGGACTGAAGCTTTCTTT. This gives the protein CASSQRGGRTEAFF.